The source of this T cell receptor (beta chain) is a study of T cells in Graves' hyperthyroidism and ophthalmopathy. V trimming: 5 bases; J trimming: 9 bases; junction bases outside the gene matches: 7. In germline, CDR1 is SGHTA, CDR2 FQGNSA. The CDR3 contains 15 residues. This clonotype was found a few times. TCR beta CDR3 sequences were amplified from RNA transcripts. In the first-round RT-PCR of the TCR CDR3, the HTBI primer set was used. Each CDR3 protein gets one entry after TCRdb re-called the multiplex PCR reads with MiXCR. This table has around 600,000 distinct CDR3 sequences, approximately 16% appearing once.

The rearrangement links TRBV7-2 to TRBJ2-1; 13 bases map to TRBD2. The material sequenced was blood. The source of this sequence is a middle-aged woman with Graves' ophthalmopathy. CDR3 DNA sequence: TGTGCCAGCAGCGCATGGACTAGCGGGAGTGGTGAGCAGTTCTTC. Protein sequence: CASSAWTSGSGEQFF.